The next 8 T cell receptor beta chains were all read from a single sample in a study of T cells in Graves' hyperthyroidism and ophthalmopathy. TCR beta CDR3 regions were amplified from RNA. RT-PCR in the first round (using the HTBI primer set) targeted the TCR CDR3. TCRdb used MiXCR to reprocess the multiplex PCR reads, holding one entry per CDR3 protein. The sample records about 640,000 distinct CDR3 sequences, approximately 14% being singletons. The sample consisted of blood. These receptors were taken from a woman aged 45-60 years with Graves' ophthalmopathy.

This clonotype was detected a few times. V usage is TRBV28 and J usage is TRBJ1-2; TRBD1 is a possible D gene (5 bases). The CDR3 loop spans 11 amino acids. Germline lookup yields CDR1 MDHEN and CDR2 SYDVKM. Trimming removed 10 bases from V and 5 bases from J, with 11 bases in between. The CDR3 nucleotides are TGTGCCACCAGGGCGATTTATGGCTACACCTTC. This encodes CATRAIYGYTF.

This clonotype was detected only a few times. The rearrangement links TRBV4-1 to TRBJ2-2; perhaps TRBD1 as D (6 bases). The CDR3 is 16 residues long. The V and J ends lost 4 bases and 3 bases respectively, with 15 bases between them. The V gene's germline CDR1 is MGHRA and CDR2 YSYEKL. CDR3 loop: CASSREQGRDTGELFF. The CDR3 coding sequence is TGCGCCAGCAGCCGGGAACAGGGTCGGGACACCGGGGAGCTGTTTTTT.

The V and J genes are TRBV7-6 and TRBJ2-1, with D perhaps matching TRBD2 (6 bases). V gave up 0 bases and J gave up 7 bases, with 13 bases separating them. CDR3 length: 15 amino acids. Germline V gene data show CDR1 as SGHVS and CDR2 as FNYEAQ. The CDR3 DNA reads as TGTGCCAGCAGCTTAGCCCCGGGACTTCAGAATGAGCAGTTCTTC. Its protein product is CASSLAPGLQNEQFF.

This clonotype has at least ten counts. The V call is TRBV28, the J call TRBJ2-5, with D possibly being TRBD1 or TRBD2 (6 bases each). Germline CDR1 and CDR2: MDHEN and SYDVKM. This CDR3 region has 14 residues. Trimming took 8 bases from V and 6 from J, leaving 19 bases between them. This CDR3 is CASGGLGVQKTQYF. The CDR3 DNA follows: TGTGCCAGCGGGGGGCTTGGGGTCCAGAAGACCCAGTACTTC.

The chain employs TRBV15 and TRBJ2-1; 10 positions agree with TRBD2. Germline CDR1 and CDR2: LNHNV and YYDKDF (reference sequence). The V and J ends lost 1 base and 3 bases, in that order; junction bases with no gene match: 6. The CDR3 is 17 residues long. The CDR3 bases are TGTGCCACCAGCAGAGCCTTTTTAGCGGGAGGCTACAATGAGCAGTTCTTC. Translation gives CATSRAFLAGGYNEQFF.

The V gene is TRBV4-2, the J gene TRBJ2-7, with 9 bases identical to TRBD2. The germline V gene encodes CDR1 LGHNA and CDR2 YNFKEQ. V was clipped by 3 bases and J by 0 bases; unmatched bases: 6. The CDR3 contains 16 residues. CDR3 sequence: CASSQIAGEASYEQYF. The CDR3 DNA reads TGTGCCAGCAGCCAGATAGCGGGAGAAGCCTCCTACGAGCAGTACTTC.

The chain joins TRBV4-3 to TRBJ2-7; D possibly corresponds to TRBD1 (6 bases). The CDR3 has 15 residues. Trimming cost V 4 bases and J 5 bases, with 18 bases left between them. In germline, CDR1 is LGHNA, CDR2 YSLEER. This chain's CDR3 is CASSLNRDWEHEQYF. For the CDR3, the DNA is TGCGCCAGCAGCCTGAACAGGGATTGGGAACACGAGCAGTACTTC.

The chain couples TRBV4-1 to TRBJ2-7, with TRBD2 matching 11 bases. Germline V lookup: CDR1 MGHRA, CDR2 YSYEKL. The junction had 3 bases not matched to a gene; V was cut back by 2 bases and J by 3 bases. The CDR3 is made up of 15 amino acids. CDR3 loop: CASSQPGTSGYEQYF. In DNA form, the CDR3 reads TGCGCCAGCAGCCAACCCGGGACTAGCGGCTACGAGCAGTACTTC.